These 32 T cell receptor beta chains originate from one sample sequenced in a study of blood T cells in healthy people across ages. Using a J-beta primer mix together with a sample-barcoded 5' primer, a second PCR was run for roughly 7 to 12 cycles. A single record per CDR3 protein comes from TCRdb applying MiXCR to the 5' RACE reads. The sample comprises 600,000 to 900,000 distinct CDR3 sequences, 20% to 30% of which are singletons, and 3% rests with the top ten. This sample also appeared in a second study, on T cells of mothers and their children.

Material: blood. Receptors originate from a boy aged 5-17 years in good health.

V gene TRBV12-3 or TRBV12-4 combines with J gene TRBJ1-3, with D unclear. The CDR3 is 16 amino acids. V shed 1 base and J shed 4 bases, with 14 bases lying between them. The CDR3 sequence is CASSLGREAVGNTIYF. The DNA of the CDR3 is TGTGCCAGCAGTTTAGGGAGAGAGGCAGTCGGAAACACCATATATTTT.

The chain links TRBV15 to TRBJ2-3, with D possibly matching TRBD1 (6 bases). Germline CDR1 is LNHNV and CDR2 is YYDKDF (reference sequence). Trimming stripped 1 base from V and 4 bases from J, with 12 bases between. CDR3 length: 15 residues. The DNA of the CDR3 is TGTGCCACCAGCAGAGTCGGACAGTTCCCAGATACGCAGTATTTT. Its translation: CATSRVGQFPDTQYF.

This clonotype was recorded many times. V and J are TRBV6-6 and TRBJ2-5; 10 nucleotides line up with TRBD1. CDR1 is MNHNY, CDR2 SVGAGI, per germline (reference sequence). After removal of 5 bases from V and 1 base from J, the junction contained 1 base not matched to a gene. The CDR3 has 14 amino acids. CDR3 sequence (DNA): TGTGCCAGCAGTGGGACAGGGGCCCAAGAGACCCAGTACTTC. Its translation: CASSGTGAQETQYF.

The chain employs TRBV5-1 and TRBJ2-5; 8 nucleotides agree with TRBD2. This CDR3 comprises 15 residues. J gave up 0 bases and V 4 bases, and 5 bases lay outside the gene matches. In germline, CDR1 is SGHRS, CDR2 YFSETQ. The CDR3 DNA reads TGCGCCAGCAGCGACGTAGCGGGGCACCAAGAGACCCAGTACTTC. As protein: CASSDVAGHQETQYF.

This chain connects TRBV7-9 to TRBJ2-7; no clear D gene. The ends were cut back, 2 bases at V and 0 bases at J, with 8 bases in the middle. The CDR3 is made up of 14 amino acids. Germline V gene data show CDR1 as SEHNR and CDR2 as FQNEAQ (reference sequence). In nucleotides, the CDR3 is TGTGCCAGCAGCTTAAAAGGGTTCTCCTACGAGCAGTACTTC. As protein: CASSLKGFSYEQYF.

Only one count was recorded for this clonotype. V gene TRBV5-1 combines with J gene TRBJ2-6, with D possibly TRBD1 on 6 matching bases. This CDR3 is 16 amino acids long. CDR1 is SGHRS, CDR2 YFSETQ, per germline. Deletions cut 4 bases from V and 1 base from J, with 12 bases between. CDR3 residues: CASSPRTESGANVLTF. The CDR3 DNA follows: TGCGCCAGCAGCCCACGGACAGAGTCTGGGGCCAACGTCCTGACTTTC.

This clonotype was seen a few times. The V and J genes are TRBV12-3 or TRBV12-4 and TRBJ1-6; D may be TRBD1 (5 bases). The V end lost 7 bases, the J end lost 7 bases, and 11 bases lay between the germline ends. This CDR3 contains 13 residues. This chain's CDR3 is CASTPTENSPLHF. Written as DNA, the CDR3 is TGTGCCAGCACCCCGACAGAAAATTCACCCCTCCACTTT.

This clonotype is a singleton in its sample. The chain uses TRBV7-9 and TRBJ2-7, with TRBD2 as a possible D gene (6 bases). Germline V CDR1 and CDR2: SEHNR, FQNEAQ (reference sequence). The CDR3 has 15 amino acids. The V end lost 5 bases, the J end lost 6 bases, and 20 bases lay between the germline ends. CDR3 coding DNA: TGTGCCAGCAGCCCCCTCGGGAGCCCCCAGGGCGAGCAGTACTTC. Amino acids: CASSPLGSPQGEQYF.

The gene calls are TRBV29-1 and TRBJ2-7, with D maybe TRBD2 (5 bases). Germline V lookup: CDR1 SQVTM, CDR2 ANQGSEA. V gave up 2 bases and J gave up 7 bases, with 6 bases separating them. The CDR3 is 10 amino acids. In nucleotides, the CDR3 is TGCAGCGTTGAACGGGGAGAGCAGTACTTC. This encodes CSVERGEQYF.

There are a few counts of this clonotype. The gene calls are TRBV12-3 or TRBV12-4 and TRBJ2-5; a possible D gene is TRBD2 (6 bases). V lost 5 bases to trimming and J lost 1 base, with 14 bases between them. CDR3 length: 15 amino acids. The CDR3 DNA follows: TGTGCCAGCAGTCCGACCTCGGGGGTCCAAGAGACCCAGTACTTC. Encoded protein: CASSPTSGVQETQYF.

This clonotype was counted only a few times. The chain has TRBV20-1 and TRBJ1-4; TRBD1 matches 9 bases. Germline loops: CDR1 DFQATT, CDR2 SNEGSKA (reference sequence). The CDR3 consists of 14 residues. Trimming removed 5 bases from V and 8 bases from J; junction bases left unmatched: 9. As DNA, the CDR3 is TGCAGTGCTGGGTTTCCGGGACAGGGAGAAAAACTGTTTTTT. It is translated as CSAGFPGQGEKLFF.

For the CDR3, the DNA is TGTGCCACTACGGACAGGGGCACCGGGGAGCTGTTTTTT. Its protein product is CATTDRGTGELFF. The chain combines TRBV18 with TRBJ2-2; TRBD1 matches at 9 bases. The CDR3 has 13 amino acids. Germline V gene lookup returns CDR1 KGHSH and CDR2 LQKENI. V was clipped by 10 bases and J by 4 bases; unmatched bases: 4.

The V gene is TRBV7-9, the J gene TRBJ2-5; TRBD2 matches at 9 bases. The last part of the DNA fits TRBJ2-1 better; the J call may be wrong. This CDR3 has 14 amino acids. Germline CDR1 SEHNR, CDR2 FQNEAQ (reference sequence). The CDR3 DNA reads TGTGCCAGCAGCTCCGGACTAGCGACCAATGAGCAGTTCTTC. Translated: CASSSGLATNEQFF.

This rearrangement joins TRBV5-1 to TRBJ1-4; D uncertain. Germline loops: CDR1 SGHRS, CDR2 YFSETQ. With 4 bases removed from V and 6 bases from J, the gap between germline ends came to 19 bases. The CDR3 spans 16 residues. The CDR3 DNA reads as TGCGCCAGCAGCGGAGCCGGATGGGCAGTTGATGAAAAACTGTTTTTT. Translation gives CASSGAGWAVDEKLFF.

On this clonotype itself: The junction does not match germline at one end; this may be a read error. The chain carries TRBV12-3 or TRBV12-4 and TRBJ1-4, with D unresolved. The CDR3 is made up of 15 amino acids. CDR3 DNA: TGTGCCAGCAGCTTAGTTTCCAGGAGCAATGAAAAACTGTTTTTT. Its translation is CASSLVSRSNEKLFF.

The chain combines TRBV5-1 with TRBJ1-1, with TRBD1 as a possible D gene (5 bases). Germline CDR1 and CDR2: SGHRS and YFSETQ. The CDR3 is 15 residues long. Trimming took 0 bases from V and 4 from J, leaving 13 bases between them. The chain's CDR3 is CASSLAGQGATEAFF. CDR3 coding DNA: TGCGCCAGCAGCTTGGCGGGGCAGGGCGCCACTGAAGCTTTCTTT.

This clonotype was found a few times. The rearrangement uses TRBV6-5 and TRBJ2-1; 10 positions match TRBD1. The J segment lost 8 bases and the V segment lost 6 bases, leaving 10 bases of the junction unmatched. Looked up from germline, CDR1 is MNHEY and CDR2 is SVGAGI. CDR3 size: 15 residues. CDR3 bases: TGTGCCAGCAGCCCAGCGGGACAGGGGTTCTATGAGCAGTTCTTC. Amino acid sequence: CASSPAGQGFYEQFF.

This clonotype was found a few times. V is TRBV4-1 and J is TRBJ1-6; weak D call: TRBD1 (5 bases). CDR1 and CDR2 (germline): MGHRA, YSYEKL. There are 17 residues in the CDR3. Trimming took 4 bases from V and 6 from J, leaving 19 bases between them. CDR3 DNA: TGCGCCAGCAGCCGGAGACTCCGGGACGGAATTAATTCACCCCTCCACTTT. Translated, it gives CASSRRLRDGINSPLHF.

This clonotype turned up a few times. The J gene is TRBJ2-6, the V gene TRBV6-5; 7 bases are shared with TRBD1. V lost 6 bases to trimming and J lost 3 bases; unmatched junction nucleotides: 11. Germline V gene lookup returns CDR1 MNHEY and CDR2 SVGAGI. This CDR3 has 17 residues. This CDR3 reads CASRNDRAPHGANVLTF. The DNA for the CDR3 is TGTGCCAGCAGGAACGACAGGGCTCCCCATGGGGCCAACGTCCTGACTTTC.

V is TRBV7-2 and J is TRBJ2-5; weak D call: TRBD1 (6 bases). The CDR3 is 15 residues long. The V end was cut by 4 bases, the J end by 7 bases, with 19 bases between. From germline, CDR1 is SGHTA and CDR2 FQGNSA. This CDR3 reads CASSSKGTPAWTQYF. The CDR3, as DNA: TGTGCCAGCAGCTCCAAGGGGACACCCGCCTGGACCCAGTACTTC.

This clonotype was counted between two and nine times. This chain connects TRBV5-1 to TRBJ2-2; 7 nucleotides match TRBD1. The CDR3 extends over 14 amino acids. V trimming: 4 bases; J trimming: 5 bases; junction bases outside the gene matches: 5. The germline CDR1 and CDR2 sequences are SGHRS and YFSETQ. The CDR3 nucleotides read TGCGCCAGCAGCACCCGGACAGGAACCGGGGAGCTGTTTTTT. Translated, it gives CASSTRTGTGELFF.

Concerning this clonotype itself: Here the CDR3 omits its conserved ending phenylalanine or tryptophan, so a read error is the likely source. CDR3 amino acids: CASSLRDREHTQYL. The CDR3 DNA reads as TGTGCCAGCAGCCTCCGGGACAGGGAACATACGCAGTATCTT. The chain combines TRBV14 with TRBJ2-3, with TRBD1 identical over 9 bases. With V trimmed by 4 bases and J by 7 bases, 6 bases remained unmatched. The CDR3 totals 14 residues. The germline V gene encodes CDR1 SGHDN and CDR2 FVKESK.

The CDR3 DNA is TGTGCCATCAGTGAGGGGGCCCAGGAGACCCAGTACTTC. Translated: CAISEGAQETQYF. The rearrangement uses TRBV10-3 and TRBJ2-5; D is perhaps TRBD1 (5 bases). The V gene lost 2 bases and the J gene lost 5 bases, with 9 bases spanning the gap. The CDR3 spans 13 residues. Looked up from germline, CDR1 is ENHRY and CDR2 is SYGVKD.

CDR3 protein: CASSPPTGLVGTEAFF. For the CDR3, the DNA is TGTGCCAGCTCACCACCGACAGGGCTGGTGGGCACTGAAGCTTTCTTT. The chain has TRBV18 and TRBJ1-1; TRBD1 matches at 7 bases. Trimming cost V 0 bases and J 4 bases; bases outside gene matches: 8. The CDR3 is made up of 16 amino acids. Germline CDR1 KGHSH, CDR2 LQKENI.

The chain is built from TRBV18 and TRBJ2-7, with TRBD2 as a possible D gene (6 bases). V was shortened by 2 bases and J by 0 bases, with 11 bases between the two germline ends. CDR1 KGHSH and CDR2 LQKENI come from the germline V gene. The CDR3 has 15 residues. The CDR3 DNA follows: TGTGCCAGCTCACCAACCGGCGGGAACTCCTACGAGCAGTACTTC. Protein: CASSPTGGNSYEQYF. Combining the CDR3 with reference TRBV18 and TRBJ2-7 gives the whole variable domain NAGVMQNPRHLVRRRGQEARLRCSPMKGHSHVYWYRQLPEEGLKFMVYLQKENIIDESGMPKERFSAEFPKEGPSILRIQQVVRGDSAAYFCASSPTGGNSYEQYFGPGTRLTVT.

The V call is TRBV10-3, the J call TRBJ1-4; D is unclear. The CDR3 runs 14 residues. Germline assignment: CDR1 ENHRY and CDR2 SYGVKD. Trimming pared 10 bases from V and 0 bases from J, leaving 12 bases between. CDR3 sequence: CATRTTTTNEKLFF. As DNA, the CDR3 is TGTGCCACCAGAACCACCACAACTAATGAAAAACTGTTTTTT.

This clonotype was seen only a few times. The V and J genes are TRBV15 and TRBJ1-4; 9 nucleotides match TRBD1. Trimming removed 3 bases from V and 5 bases from J; junction bases left unmatched: 4. Germline V gene data show CDR1 as LNHNV and CDR2 as YYDKDF (reference sequence). The CDR3 totals 15 residues. CDR3 sequence (DNA): TGTGCCACCAGCAGGCATGGACAGGGGAATGAAAAACTGTTTTTT. Its protein product is CATSRHGQGNEKLFF. Combining the CDR3 with reference TRBV15 and TRBJ1-4 gives the whole variable domain DAMVIQNPRYQVTQFGKPVTLSCSQTLNHNVMYWYQQKSSQAPKLLFHYYDKDFNNEADTPDNFQSRRPNTSFCFLDIRSPGLGDTAMYLCATSRHGQGNEKLFFGSGTQLSVL.

The genes are TRBV2 and TRBJ2-5, with 7 bases aligning to TRBD2. Trimming removed 7 bases from V and 4 bases from J; junction bases left unmatched: 9. Germline-derived CDR1 and CDR2 are SNHLY and FYNNEI. This CDR3 comprises 14 residues. The CDR3 spells CASNLSPSGETQYF. The DNA for the CDR3 is TGTGCCAGCAACCTTTCACCTAGCGGAGAGACCCAGTACTTC.

This chain connects TRBV20-1 to TRBJ1-2; 9 bases map to TRBD1. Germline CDR1 DFQATT, CDR2 SNEGSKA (reference sequence). V shed 1 base and J 2 bases; nucleotides not matched to a gene: 2. The CDR3 contains 14 residues. This CDR3 is CSARGTGDNYGYTF. Written as DNA, the CDR3 is TGCAGTGCTAGAGGGACAGGGGACAACTATGGCTACACCTTC.

This clonotype came up a few times. V usage is TRBV29-1 and J usage is TRBJ2-4, with D perhaps TRBD1 or TRBD2 (7 bases each). The CDR3 extends over 16 amino acids. Germline CDR1 SQVTM, CDR2 ANQGSEA. V was pared by 0 bases and J by 8 bases, with 20 bases between. The CDR3 bases are TGCAGCGTTGAAGATCTCCAGGGGGGGAGCGGGGACATTCAGTACTTC. Its protein product is CSVEDLQGGSGDIQYF.

The V and J genes are TRBV15 and TRBJ1-4, with no clear D. Deletions cut 3 bases from V and 3 bases from J, with 2 bases between. Germline CDR1 reads LNHNV; CDR2 reads YYDKDF (reference sequence). There are 12 residues in the CDR3. The CDR3 coding sequence is TGTGCCACCAGCAGGGCTAATGAAAAACTGTTTTTT. Amino acids: CATSRANEKLFF.

This clonotype was detected only a few times. V and J are TRBV7-9 and TRBJ2-3; 8 nucleotides align to TRBD1. The CDR3 sequence is 16 residues long. Per germline, CDR1 SEHNR and CDR2 FQNEAQ (reference sequence). J was trimmed by 0 bases and V by 2 bases; bases with no gene match: 4. CDR3 nucleotides: TGTGCCAGCAGCTTACGACAGGGGACTAGCACAGATACGCAGTATTTT. This gives the protein CASSLRQGTSTDTQYF.